This T cell receptor (beta chain) was identified during a study of shared clonotypes between healthy human individuals. Study as a whole: Each donor contributed plates that comprised three CD4 naive, three CD4 memory, two CD8 naive and one CD8 memory. General study points: Generation probabilities of non-shared clonotypes were lower (relative to those shared by all four donors).

Concerning this clone itself: The antigen remains undetermined.

The length of the CDR3 is 16 residues. The V and J ends lost 1 base and 5 bases respectively, with 17 bases between them. Germline CDR1 reads MGHRA; CDR2 reads YSYEKL. Positively selected for CCR7, the CD45RO-negative cells used as naive CD8 cells excluded terminally differentiated effector memory CD45RA+ cells. The assay was immunoSEQ multiplex PCR, and TCRdb's table has in-frame clones only and misses some. This table has about 2.2 million clones, about 93% appearing once. This sequence originates from a young man in good health. Some clones in this sample may be carry-over from other donors' samples. The chain combines TRBV4-1 with TRBJ1-1, with D maybe TRBD1 (5 bases). Material: naive CD8+ T cells from PBMCs. CDR3 bases: TGCGCCAGCAGCCAAGTCGGCGGGACGGGGGGGACTGAAGCTTTCTTT. Amino acids: CASSQVGGTGGTEAFF.